What follows is one TCR beta chain and its context. This record comes from a study of blood T cell repertoires in COVID-19. Study-level information: Samples taken during acute and convalescent COVID-19 were collected in the United States, Italy and Spain.

Per the original methods: Amplification with reference gene primers provided the estimates of nucleated cell counts. Produced via immunoSEQ multiplex PCR; TCRdb's table is partial and in-frame only. The V and J calls and clone size were taken over from that table, and D and trimming were inferred from the DNA. This table has tens of thousands of clones, over 65% appearing once. From germline, CDR1 is LGHNA and CDR2 YNFKEQ. The CDR3 totals 17 residues. V lost 3 bases, J lost 0 bases, and 6 bases stayed unmatched. Material for sequencing was peripheral blood. The V call is TRBV4-2, the J call TRBJ2-2; 8 nucleotides match TRBD2. This receptor was obtained from a man in his fifties with active or convalescent COVID-19. In DNA form, the CDR3 reads TGTGCCAGCAGCCACCCGGGAGGGGGGGCGAACACCGGGGAGCTGTTTTTT. It codes for CASSHPGGGANTGELFF.